A single sample gave rise to the 28 T cell receptor beta chains below, sequenced in a study of Tregs in tolerant kidney transplant recipients. Mixed chimerism was transient after nonmyeloablative marrow transplants from related graft donors. Measured with immunoSEQ multiplex PCR; TCRdb has only the in-frame clones, and not every one. Here the sample spans about 50,000 clones, approximately 89% being singletons. The material was CD8+ T cells from blood (PBMCs), obtained 12 months after the transplant. All receptors come from a human patient who received a combined kidney and bone marrow transplant. Some of these T cells may belong to the graft donor.

The chain combines TRBV28 with TRBJ2-7, with D tentatively TRBD2 (6 bases). Trimming shortened V by 9 bases and J by 2 bases, and 14 bases separated the two germline ends. CDR1 and CDR2 from the germline V gene are MDHEN and SYDVKM. The CDR3 covers 13 residues. In DNA, the CDR3 is TGTGCCAGTCGCCAAGCGGGCCCCTACGAGCAGTACTTC. Its protein is CASRQAGPYEQYF.

In its sample, this clone was seen a few times. The V and J genes are TRBV13 and TRBJ2-7; 10 bases map to TRBD2. The ends lost 4 bases at V and 3 bases at J; junction bases unmatched: 0. The CDR3 is 13 residues long. From germline, CDR1 is PRHDT and CDR2 FYEKMQ (reference sequence). CDR3 nucleotide sequence: TGTGCCAGCAGCTGGACTAGCGGCTACGAGCAGTACTTC. Translating it yields CASSWTSGYEQYF.

This chain joins TRBV7-9 and TRBJ2-7, with 10 positions matching TRBD2. The junction had 4 bases not matched to a gene; V was cut back by 5 bases and J by 3 bases. CDR1 is SEHNR, CDR2 FQNEAQ, per germline (reference sequence). The CDR3 sequence is 14 residues long. CDR3 sequence reads: CASSESSGGYEQYF. As DNA, the CDR3 is TGTGCCAGCAGCGAGTCTAGCGGGGGCTACGAGCAGTACTTC.

The chain carries TRBV20-1 and TRBJ2-7; the D is unclear. V shed 5 bases and J shed 7 bases, with 9 bases lying between them. This CDR3 has 10 residues. Looked up from germline, CDR1 is DFQATT and CDR2 is SNEGSKA (reference sequence). Here the CDR3 reads CSAGPGEQYF. The DNA for the CDR3 is TGCAGTGCTGGGCCTGGGGAGCAGTACTTC.

The chain joins TRBV12-5 to TRBJ1-2; possibly TRBD1 for D (6 bases). The CDR3 totals 14 residues. Trimming cost V 5 bases and J 3 bases, with 13 bases left between them. CDR1 is LGHNT and CDR2 is FRNRAP in the germline V gene. CDR3 DNA: TGTGCTAGTGGTCCGACCGGGACATACTATGGCTACACCTTC. This translates into CASGPTGTYYGYTF.

V gene TRBV12-5 combines with J gene TRBJ1-6; 10 bases match TRBD1. Germline V gene lookup returns CDR1 LGHNT and CDR2 FRNRAP. The trim removed 2 bases at V and 0 bases at J, leaving 10 bases unmatched. This CDR3 has 20 amino acids. This CDR3 reads CASGLPRDRGIPSYNSPLHF. The CDR3 DNA sequence: TGTGCTAGTGGTTTGCCCCGGGACAGGGGCATACCCTCCTATAATTCACCCCTCCACTTT.

The chain carries TRBV7-2 and TRBJ1-2, with a possible D match to TRBD1 (5 bases). Trimming cost V 1 base and J 2 bases, with 11 bases left between them. This CDR3 has 15 residues. The germline V gene has CDR1 SGHTA and CDR2 FQGNSA. The CDR3 DNA reads as TGTGCCAGCAGCTTAGAGGGGTTCCCCAACTATGGCTACACCTTC. This codes for CASSLEGFPNYGYTF.

V is TRBV4-3 and J is TRBJ2-1; 11 bases are a match to TRBD2. Per germline, CDR1 LGHNA and CDR2 YSLEER. V trimming: 0 bases; J trimming: 9 bases; junction bases outside the gene matches: 10. The CDR3 is 17 residues long. The CDR3: CASSQDSRSGGAVEQFF. For the CDR3, the DNA is TGCGCCAGCAGCCAAGATTCCCGTAGCGGGGGGGCCGTTGAGCAGTTCTTC.

J is TRBJ2-5 and V is TRBV14; TRBD2 might be the D (6 bases). Germline CDR1 and CDR2: SGHDN and FVKESK. V was shortened by 1 base and J by 5 bases, with 11 bases between the two germline ends. The CDR3 spans 14 residues. As DNA, the CDR3 is TGTGCCAGCAGCCAAGTCGGTGGGGGGGAGACCCAGTACTTC. Translation: CASSQVGGGETQYF.

This chain links TRBV14 with TRBJ1-2; D is unclear. Germline-derived CDR1 and CDR2 are SGHDN and FVKESK. Trimming took off 0 bases at V and 3 bases at J, with 14 bases between the two ends. This CDR3 has 16 residues. The CDR3, as DNA: TGTGCCAGCAGCCAAGATCCCCCAGGATTGGACTATGGCTACACCTTC. Protein product: CASSQDPPGLDYGYTF.

V usage is TRBV5-1 and J usage is TRBJ1-1; 8 bases agree with TRBD1. The CDR3 is 18 amino acids. The trim removed 0 bases at V and 4 bases at J, leaving 14 bases unmatched. Germline-derived CDR1 and CDR2 are SGHRS and YFSETQ. CDR3 coding DNA: TGCGCCAGCAGCTTGGCTCGGTGGCCAGGGGGCTGGGGCACTGAAGCTTTCTTT. Translating it yields CASSLARWPGGWGTEAFF.

This rearrangement joins TRBV4-3 to TRBJ2-1, with 7 bases aligning to TRBD2. Germline lookup yields CDR1 LGHNA and CDR2 YSLEER. V was pared by 4 bases and J by 6 bases, with 9 bases of the junction left unmatched. The CDR3 totals 15 residues. The CDR3 loop reads CASSRGPGLLNEQFF. The CDR3 DNA follows: TGCGCCAGCAGCCGCGGACCGGGACTACTCAATGAGCAGTTCTTC.

This rearrangement joins TRBV7-2 to TRBJ2-3; 7 bases are a match to TRBD2. The ends lost 5 bases at V and 4 bases at J; junction bases unmatched: 12. CDR1 is SGHTA and CDR2 is FQGNSA in the germline V gene. This CDR3 comprises 16 residues. The CDR3 is CASSPSVWEGADTQYF. CDR3 DNA sequence: TGTGCCAGCAGCCCTTCGGTGTGGGAGGGCGCAGATACGCAGTATTTT.

The chain has TRBV11-3 and TRBJ2-4; 11 bases are shared with TRBD1. Germline CDR1 SGHNT, CDR2 YENEEA. V gave up 6 bases and J gave up 6 bases; unmatched junction bases: 16. The CDR3 loop spans 18 amino acids. CDR3 DNA sequence: TGTGCCAGCAGTCCCCCGGACAGGGGGCGTTTGACATCAAACATTCAGTACTTC. Translating it yields CASSPPDRGRLTSNIQYF.

This chain connects TRBV5-6 to TRBJ1-3; D is possibly TRBD1 (5 bases). The CDR3 consists of 16 residues. The germline CDR1 and CDR2 sequences are SGHDT and YYEEEE. Deletions cut 5 bases from V and 0 bases from J, with 15 bases between. DNA for the CDR3: TGTGCCAGCAGTTGGGGCGACAGACTCTCTGGAAACACCATATATTTT. This codes for CASSWGDRLSGNTIYF.

This chain joins TRBV19 and TRBJ2-2; unclear D gene. The CDR3 runs to 13 residues. The germline V gene has CDR1 LNHDA and CDR2 SQIVND (reference sequence). Between the trimmed V and J ends, which lost 1 base and 4 bases, there was a span of 4 bases. The CDR3 protein is CASSIAFTGELFF. The CDR3 nucleotides are TGTGCCAGTAGTATAGCTTTCACCGGGGAGCTGTTTTTT.

The chain is built from TRBV5-8 and TRBJ2-5; D gene uncertain. The CDR3 length is 13 residues. Per germline, CDR1 SGHTS and CDR2 YDEGEE. The V and J ends lost 4 bases and 5 bases respectively, with 12 bases between them. As DNA, the CDR3 is TGTGCCAGCAGCAGAGTGGTCGTTGAGACCCAGTACTTC. Translating gives CASSRVVVETQYF.

The chain joins TRBV13 to TRBJ2-7, with D perhaps TRBD1 (7 bases). CDR1 is PRHDT, CDR2 FYEKMQ, per germline (reference sequence). The CDR3 is 17 amino acids. V was cut by 6 bases and J by 0 bases, with 21 bases left in between. CDR3: CASSPAGQNLLSYEQYF. The CDR3 coding sequence is TGTGCCAGCAGTCCTGCGGGACAGAACCTTCTCTCCTACGAGCAGTACTTC.

The chain combines TRBV9 with TRBJ2-7, with D uncertain. Per germline, CDR1 SGDLS and CDR2 YYNGEE. V gave up 4 bases and J gave up 9 bases, with 23 bases separating them. The CDR3 contains 15 residues. The CDR3 spells CASSPGPTLMRGQYF. In DNA form, the CDR3 reads TGTGCCAGCAGCCCCGGTCCCACCCTCATGAGAGGGCAGTACTTC.

The chain is built from TRBV13 and TRBJ2-3; D uncertain. V lost 2 bases to trimming and J lost 0 bases, with 9 bases between them. This CDR3 is 15 amino acids long. The germline gives CDR1 PRHDT, CDR2 FYEKMQ (reference sequence). The CDR3 loop reads CASSLTTISTDTQYF. In DNA, the CDR3 is TGTGCCAGCAGCTTAACGACAATAAGCACAGATACGCAGTATTTT. Together with reference TRBV13 and TRBJ2-3, the CDR3 gives the full variable domain: AAGVIQSPRHLIKEKRETATLKCYPIPRHDTVYWYQQGPGQDPQFLISFYEKMQSDKGSIPDRFSAQQFSDYHSELNMSSLELGDSALYFCASSLTTISTDTQYFGPGTRLTVL.

This clone was counted a single time. V usage is TRBV28 and J usage is TRBJ2-1, with D perhaps TRBD2 (6 bases). With 7 bases removed from V and 9 bases from J, the gap between germline ends came to 13 bases. The CDR3 spans 12 residues. Germline V lookup: CDR1 MDHEN, CDR2 SYDVKM. CDR3 nucleotides: TGTGCCAGCACCCACGGGACTGCTGAGCAGTTCTTC. Translated: CASTHGTAEQFF.

The chain uses TRBV2 and TRBJ2-2; 13 nucleotides agree with TRBD2. Trimming cost V 6 bases and J 5 bases; bases outside gene matches: 6. The CDR3 runs to 16 residues. The germline V gene has CDR1 SNHLY and CDR2 FYNNEI. The CDR3 spells CASRPGTSGKTGELFF. CDR3 bases: TGTGCCAGCAGACCCGGGACTAGCGGGAAAACCGGGGAGCTGTTTTTT.

The chain has TRBV19 and TRBJ2-7; 8 bases agree with TRBD2. The trim removed 3 bases at V and 2 bases at J, leaving 6 bases unmatched. CDR1 is LNHDA and CDR2 is SQIVND in the germline V gene (reference sequence). This CDR3 is 15 amino acids long. As DNA, the CDR3 is TGTGCCAGTAGTATTGGAGTAGCGGGAACCTACGAGCAGTACTTC. Its protein product is CASSIGVAGTYEQYF.

This chain links TRBV29-1 with TRBJ2-7; no clear D. Germline CDR1 SQVTM, CDR2 ANQGSEA. The CDR3 covers 13 residues. V was shortened by 4 bases and J by 0 bases, with 10 bases between the two germline ends. The CDR3 DNA reads TGCAGCGTTGTTGCACCGAGCTCCTACGAGCAGTACTTC. This translates into CSVVAPSSYEQYF.

The genes are TRBV27 and TRBJ2-2; TRBD2 aligns across 11 bases. The junction had 5 bases not matched to a gene; V was cut back by 3 bases and J by 2 bases. Germline loops: CDR1 MNHEY, CDR2 SMNVEV (reference sequence). The CDR3 sequence is 17 residues long. The CDR3 DNA follows: TGTGCCAGCAGTTTTCAACTAGCGGGAGTCAACACCGGGGAGCTGTTTTTT. Its translation is CASSFQLAGVNTGELFF.

The chain has TRBV7-2 and TRBJ2-7; 10 bases are a match to TRBD2. J gave up 3 bases and V 4 bases, and 6 bases lay outside the gene matches. This CDR3 is built from 15 residues. Germline V gene data show CDR1 as SGHTA and CDR2 as FQGNSA. The CDR3 here is CASSYPSGSFYEQYF. The CDR3 nucleotides are TGTGCCAGCAGCTACCCTAGCGGGAGTTTCTACGAGCAGTACTTC.

The chain is built from TRBV21-1 and TRBJ2-1; the D call of TRBD2 is as the table states it, not checked on the DNA. TRBV21-1 is labeled a pseudogene. This CDR3 region has 14 residues. The CDR3 loop is CASSKVLAGEEQFF. The CDR3 bases are TGTGCCAGCAGCAAAGTTCTAGCGGGAGAAGAGCAGTTCTTC.

About this clone itself: The sample contains more than one DNA sequence encoding this CDR3. The chain carries TRBV4-1 and TRBJ1-6; D is unclear. Trimming stripped 1 base from V and 13 bases from J, with 11 bases between. Germline loops: CDR1 MGHRA, CDR2 YSYEKL. This CDR3 is built from 13 residues. This CDR3 reads CASSQGGRSPLHF. The CDR3 bases are TGCGCCAGCAGCCAAGGAGGAAGATCCCCCCTCCACTTT.